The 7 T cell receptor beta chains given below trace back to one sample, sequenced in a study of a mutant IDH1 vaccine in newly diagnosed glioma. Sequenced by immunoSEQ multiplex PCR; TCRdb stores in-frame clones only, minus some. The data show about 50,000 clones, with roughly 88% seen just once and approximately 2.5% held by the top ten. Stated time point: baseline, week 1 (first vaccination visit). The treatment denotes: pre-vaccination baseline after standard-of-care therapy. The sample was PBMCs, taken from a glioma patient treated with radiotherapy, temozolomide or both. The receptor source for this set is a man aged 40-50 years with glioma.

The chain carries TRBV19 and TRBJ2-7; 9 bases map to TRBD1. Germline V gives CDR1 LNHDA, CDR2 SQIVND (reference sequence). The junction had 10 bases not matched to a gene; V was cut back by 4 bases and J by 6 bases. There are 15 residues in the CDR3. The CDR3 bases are TGTGCCAGTAGTACTGCCGGGACAGGGAGACCCGAGCAGTACTTC. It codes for CASSTAGTGRPEQYF.

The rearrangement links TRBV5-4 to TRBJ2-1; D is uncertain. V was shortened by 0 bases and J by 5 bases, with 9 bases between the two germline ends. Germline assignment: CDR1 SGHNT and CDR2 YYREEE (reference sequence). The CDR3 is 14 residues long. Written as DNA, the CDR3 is TGTGCCAGCAGCTTGGACAGCTCTGACAATGAGCAGTTCTTC. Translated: CASSLDSSDNEQFF.

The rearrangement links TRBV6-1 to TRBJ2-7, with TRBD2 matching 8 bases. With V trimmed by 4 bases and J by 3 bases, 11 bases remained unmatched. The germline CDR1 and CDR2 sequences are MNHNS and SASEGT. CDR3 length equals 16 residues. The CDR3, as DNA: TGTGCCAGCAGTGGGGTATACTCGGGAGGGGACTACGAGCAGTACTTC. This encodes CASSGVYSGGDYEQYF.

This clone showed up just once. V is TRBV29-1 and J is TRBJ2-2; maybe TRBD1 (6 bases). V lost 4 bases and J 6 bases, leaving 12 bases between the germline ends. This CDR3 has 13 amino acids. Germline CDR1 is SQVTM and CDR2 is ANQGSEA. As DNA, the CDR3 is TGCAGCGTTGCTGGACAGAAGGCCGGGGAGCTGTTTTTT. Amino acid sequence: CSVAGQKAGELFF.

CDR3 region: CASSLGLGTSTDTQYF. For the CDR3, the DNA is TGTGCCAGCAGCTTAGGGTTGGGGACTAGCACAGATACGCAGTATTTT. The chain couples TRBV5-8 to TRBJ2-3, with D possibly TRBD2 on 6 matching bases. CDR3 size: 16 residues. The V end was cut by 2 bases, the J end by 0 bases, with 13 bases between. CDR1 SGHTS and CDR2 YDEGEE come from the germline V gene.

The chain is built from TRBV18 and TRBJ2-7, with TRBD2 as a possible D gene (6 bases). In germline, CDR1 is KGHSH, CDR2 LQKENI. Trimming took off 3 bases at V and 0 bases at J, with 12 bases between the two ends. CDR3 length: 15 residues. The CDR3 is CASSPIDGSSYEQYF. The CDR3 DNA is TGTGCCAGCTCACCGATCGACGGGAGCTCCTACGAGCAGTACTTC.

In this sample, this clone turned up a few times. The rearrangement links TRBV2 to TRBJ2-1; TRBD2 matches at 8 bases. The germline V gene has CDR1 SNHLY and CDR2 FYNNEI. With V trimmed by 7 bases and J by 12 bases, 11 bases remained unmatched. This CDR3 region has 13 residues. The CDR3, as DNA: TGTGCCAGCAAGATTTCGGGACTAGGGGGGCAGTTCTTC. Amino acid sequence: CASKISGLGGQFF.